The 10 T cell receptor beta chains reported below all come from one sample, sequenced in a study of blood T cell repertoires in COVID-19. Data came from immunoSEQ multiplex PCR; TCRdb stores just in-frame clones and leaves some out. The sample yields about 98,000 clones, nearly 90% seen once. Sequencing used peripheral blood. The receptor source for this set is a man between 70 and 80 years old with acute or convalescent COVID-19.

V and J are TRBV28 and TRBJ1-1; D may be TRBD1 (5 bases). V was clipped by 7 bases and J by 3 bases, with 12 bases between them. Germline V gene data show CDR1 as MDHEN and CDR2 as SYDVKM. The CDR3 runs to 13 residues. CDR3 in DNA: TGTGCCAGCACCGGGACTCCTTACACTGAAGCTTTCTTT. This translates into CASTGTPYTEAFF.

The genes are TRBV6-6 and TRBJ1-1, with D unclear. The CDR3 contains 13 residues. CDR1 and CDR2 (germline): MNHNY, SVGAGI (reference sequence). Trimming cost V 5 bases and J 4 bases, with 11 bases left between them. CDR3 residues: CASSQAGSTEAFF. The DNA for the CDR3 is TGTGCCAGCAGTCAAGCGGGTTCCACTGAAGCTTTCTTT.

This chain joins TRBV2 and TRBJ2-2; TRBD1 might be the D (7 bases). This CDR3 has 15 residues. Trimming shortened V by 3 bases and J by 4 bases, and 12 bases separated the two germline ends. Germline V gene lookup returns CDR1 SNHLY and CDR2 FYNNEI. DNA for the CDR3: TGTGCCAGCAGTGAGGAGGGGGCGAGCACCGGGGAGCTGTTTTTT. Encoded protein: CASSEEGASTGELFF.

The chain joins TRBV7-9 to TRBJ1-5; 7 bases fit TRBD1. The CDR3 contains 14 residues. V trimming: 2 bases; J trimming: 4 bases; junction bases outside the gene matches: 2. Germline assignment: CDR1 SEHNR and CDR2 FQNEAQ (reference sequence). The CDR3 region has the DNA TGTGCCAGCAGCTTATCAGGGGGTAATCAGCCCCAGCATTTT. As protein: CASSLSGGNQPQHF.

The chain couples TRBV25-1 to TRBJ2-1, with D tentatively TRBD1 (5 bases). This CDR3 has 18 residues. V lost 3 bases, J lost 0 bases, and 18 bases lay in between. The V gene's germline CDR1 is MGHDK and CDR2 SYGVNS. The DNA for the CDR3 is TGTGCCAGCAGTGAGGGGCTGGGCGCCACCGCCTCCTACAATGAGCAGTTCTTC. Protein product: CASSEGLGATASYNEQFF.

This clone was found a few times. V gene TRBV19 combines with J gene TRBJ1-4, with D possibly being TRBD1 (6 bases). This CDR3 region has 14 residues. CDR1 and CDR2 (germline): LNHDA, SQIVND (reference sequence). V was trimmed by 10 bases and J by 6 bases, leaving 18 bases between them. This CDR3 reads CATSAGGADEKLFF. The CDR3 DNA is TGTGCCACCTCCGCGGGGGGGGCGGATGAAAAACTGTTTTTT.

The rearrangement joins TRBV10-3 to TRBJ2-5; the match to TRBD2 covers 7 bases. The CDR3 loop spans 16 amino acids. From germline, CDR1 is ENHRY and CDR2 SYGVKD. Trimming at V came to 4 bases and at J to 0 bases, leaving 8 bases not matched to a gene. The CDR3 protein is CAISGPLAGDQETQYF. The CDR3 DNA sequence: TGTGCCATCAGTGGCCCTCTTGCGGGGGACCAAGAGACCCAGTACTTC.

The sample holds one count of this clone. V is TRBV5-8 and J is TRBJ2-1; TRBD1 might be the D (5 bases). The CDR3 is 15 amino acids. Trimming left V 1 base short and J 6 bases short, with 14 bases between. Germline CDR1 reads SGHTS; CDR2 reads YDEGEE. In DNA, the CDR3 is TGTGCCAGCAGCTTGCGGGCCAGGGCAGGCAATGAGCAGTTCTTC. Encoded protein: CASSLRARAGNEQFF.

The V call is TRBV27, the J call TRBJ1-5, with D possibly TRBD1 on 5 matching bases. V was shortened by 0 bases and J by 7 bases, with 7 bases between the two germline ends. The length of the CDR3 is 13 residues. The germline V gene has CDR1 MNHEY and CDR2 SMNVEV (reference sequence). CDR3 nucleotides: TGTGCCAGCAGTTTATCAGGGGTACAGCCCCAGCATTTT. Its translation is CASSLSGVQPQHF.

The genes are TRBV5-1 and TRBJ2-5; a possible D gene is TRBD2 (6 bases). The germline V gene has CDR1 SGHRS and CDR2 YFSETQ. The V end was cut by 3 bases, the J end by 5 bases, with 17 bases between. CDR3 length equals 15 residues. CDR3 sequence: CASSSLGGGGETQYF. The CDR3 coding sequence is TGCGCCAGCAGCTCCTTGGGAGGAGGCGGCGAGACCCAGTACTTC.